The next 23 T cell receptor beta chains were all read from a single sample in a study of T cells in Graves' hyperthyroidism and ophthalmopathy. Amplification of TCR beta CDR3 regions was performed using RNA transcripts as template. Primed by the HTBI set, a first-round RT-PCR was run on the TCR CDR3. MiXCR, run by TCRdb on the multiplex PCR reads, gives a single entry per CDR3 protein. The sample consists of about 840,000 distinct CDR3 sequences, roughly 40% of them appearing once. The specimen sequenced was blood. The receptors here all came from a man aged 18 to 29 with Graves' hyperthyroidism.

This chain uses TRBV19 with TRBJ1-5; D is unresolved. V was clipped by 8 bases and J by 1 base, with 18 bases between them. CDR3 length equals 16 residues. Germline V gene data show CDR1 as LNHDA and CDR2 as SQIVND (reference sequence). The CDR3, as DNA: TGTGCCAGTTCTACGGACGGTCCGATGAGCAATCAGCCCCAGCATTTT. Amino acids: CASSTDGPMSNQPQHF.

This sequence joins TRBV7-9 and TRBJ1-1; D unclear. This CDR3 is built from 15 residues. The V end was cut by 1 base, the J end by 7 bases, with 16 bases between. CDR1 is SEHNR and CDR2 is FQNEAQ in the germline V gene (reference sequence). CDR3 coding DNA: TGTGCCAGCAGCTTAGGGGTGCCGGGATGGGGTGAAGCTTTCTTT. Translated: CASSLGVPGWGEAFF.

In the case of this clonotype: This likely comes from a read error, as the CDR3 has no conserved phenylalanine or tryptophan at its end. The V gene is TRBV9, the J gene TRBJ2-7; D gene ambiguous. The CDR3 covers 11 residues. Trimming removed 5 bases from V and 2 bases from J, with 5 bases in between. Germline V gene lookup returns CDR1 SGDLS and CDR2 YYNGEE. Here the CDR3 reads CASRTAYEQYL. CDR3 coding DNA: TGTGCCAGCAGAACAGCCTACGAGCAGTACCTC.

This clonotype was seen only a few times. The chain links TRBV12-3 or TRBV12-4 to TRBJ1-1; D is uncertain. The CDR3 length is 14 residues. V dropped 6 bases and J dropped 4 bases, with 15 bases sitting between them. The CDR3 DNA reads as TGTGCCAGCAGCTCCTCCGGGAGTTCCACTGAAGCTTTCTTT. It specifies CASSSSGSSTEAFF.

The chain couples TRBV19 to TRBJ1-2, with D maybe TRBD1 (5 bases). The V gene's germline CDR1 is LNHDA and CDR2 SQIVND (reference sequence). The V end was cut by 10 bases, the J end by 8 bases, with 29 bases between. This CDR3 comprises 16 residues. The CDR3 spells CATSSIPLAGPWGYTF. In DNA form, the CDR3 reads TGTGCCACCAGTAGTATCCCGTTGGCGGGGCCTTGGGGCTACACCTTC.

This clonotype was counted at least ten times. V is TRBV12-3 or TRBV12-4 and J is TRBJ2-5; D unresolved. There are 11 residues in the CDR3. Deletions cut 6 bases from V and 2 bases from J, with 4 bases between. The CDR3 spells CASSSQETQYF. The CDR3 DNA reads TGTGCCAGCAGCTCTCAAGAGACCCAGTACTTC.

J is TRBJ1-5 and V is TRBV20-1, with unresolved D. V lost 2 bases, J lost 3 bases, and 14 bases lay in between. The germline CDR1 and CDR2 sequences are DFQATT and SNEGSKA (reference sequence). The CDR3 covers 15 residues. In DNA, the CDR3 is TGCAGTGCTAGATTACCGGGAGGCCTCAATCAGCCCCAGCATTTT. Protein sequence: CSARLPGGLNQPQHF.

This chain uses TRBV4-1 with TRBJ2-7; D not resolved. V lost 1 base to trimming and J lost 0 bases, with 7 bases between them. The CDR3 has 14 residues. Looked up from germline, CDR1 is MGHRA and CDR2 is YSYEKL. The CDR3 coding sequence is TGCGCCAGCAGCCAAGTCGGGCCCTCCTACGAGCAGTACTTC. The encoded protein is CASSQVGPSYEQYF.

This clonotype occurred many times. The rearrangement uses TRBV7-9 and TRBJ2-2; D is ambiguous. With 11 bases removed from V and 0 bases from J, the gap between germline ends came to 13 bases. Per germline, CDR1 SEHNR and CDR2 FQNEAQ (reference sequence). CDR3 length: 14 amino acids. The CDR3 spells CACTFHANTGELFF. CDR3 nucleotides: TGTGCCTGCACCTTCCACGCGAACACCGGGGAGCTGTTTTTT.

The chain employs TRBV12-3 or TRBV12-4 and TRBJ1-1; D is unresolved. The germline V and J ends were trimmed by 5 bases and 0 bases, with 10 bases remaining between them. The CDR3 consists of 14 residues. The CDR3 is CASSAPPLNTEAFF. CDR3 in DNA: TGTGCCAGCAGTGCACCCCCTCTGAACACTGAAGCTTTCTTT.

This clonotype has a handful of counts. The rearrangement joins TRBV7-9 to TRBJ2-7; D is uncertain. Trimming left V 4 bases short and J 3 bases short, with 19 bases between. CDR1 and CDR2 (germline): SEHNR, FQNEAQ (reference sequence). This CDR3 is built from 16 residues. CDR3 in DNA: TGTGCCAGCAGCTCCACATTTGGGGTATCCAGCTACGAGCAGTACTTC. Encoded protein: CASSSTFGVSSYEQYF.

In this sample, this clonotype turned up a few times. The chain combines TRBV19 with TRBJ2-2; 8 nucleotides agree with TRBD2. CDR1 and CDR2 from the germline V gene are LNHDA and SQIVND (reference sequence). The CDR3 spans 16 residues. V was clipped by 6 bases and J by 6 bases; unmatched bases: 12. This CDR3 reads CASSSVGASGPGELFF. The CDR3 region has the DNA TGTGCCAGTAGCTCCGTCGGGGCTAGCGGGCCCGGGGAGCTGTTTTTT.

This clonotype was counted ten times or more. The chain carries TRBV7-8 and TRBJ1-5; TRBD1 might be the D (5 bases). Germline V gene sequence: CDR1 SGHVS, CDR2 FQNEAQ. V lost 4 bases to trimming and J lost 6 bases, with 16 bases between them. The CDR3 is made up of 15 amino acids. The CDR3 coding sequence is TGTGCCAGCAGCTCTCGAGTGGGGGTGGGTCAGCCCCAGCATTTT. This translates into CASSSRVGVGQPQHF.

The chain's CDR3 is CATSEDWDTGELFF. CDR3 DNA: TGTGCCACCAGCGAAGACTGGGACACCGGGGAGCTGTTTTTT. This chain joins TRBV24-1 and TRBJ2-2; D gene unclear. Germline lookup yields CDR1 KGHDR and CDR2 SFDVKD. The V and J ends lost 7 bases and 3 bases respectively, with 11 bases between them. The CDR3 has 14 amino acids.

This clonotype has at least ten counts. The chain links TRBV10-3 to TRBJ2-5, with TRBD2 identical over 7 bases. The V and J ends lost 8 bases and 2 bases, in that order; junction bases with no gene match: 5. This CDR3 comprises 13 residues. In germline, CDR1 is ENHRY, CDR2 SYGVKD. Written as DNA, the CDR3 is TGTGCCATCGGCGGGGGACTTCAAGAGACCCAGTACTTC. Translation: CAIGGGLQETQYF.

This clonotype was detected ten times or more. This chain joins TRBV4-1 and TRBJ1-2; 9 positions match TRBD1. The CDR3 sequence is 16 residues long. Germline V gives CDR1 MGHRA, CDR2 YSYEKL. With V trimmed by 1 base and J by 5 bases, 8 bases remained unmatched. DNA of the CDR3: TGCGCCAGCAGCCAAGTCCGGACAGGGGCAGGGTATGGCTACACCTTC. Its translation is CASSQVRTGAGYGYTF.

This clonotype came up once. This chain joins TRBV9 and TRBJ1-6; D uncertain. Germline CDR1 is SGDLS and CDR2 is YYNGEE. Trimming removed 3 bases at V and 11 bases at J, with 12 bases between. This CDR3 region has 13 residues. The CDR3 protein is CASSAGFGTPLHF. The CDR3 DNA is TGTGCCAGCAGCGCGGGCTTCGGGACACCCCTCCACTTT.

The chain is built from TRBV20-1 and TRBJ1-1, with no clear D. Trimming removed 0 bases at V and 3 bases at J, with 11 bases between. There are 14 residues in the CDR3. Germline CDR1 DFQATT, CDR2 SNEGSKA (reference sequence). CDR3 amino acids: CSARDLERDTEAFF. The CDR3 bases are TGCAGTGCTAGAGATCTGGAGCGGGACACTGAAGCTTTCTTT.

This clonotype was seen a few times. The chain has TRBV7-3 and TRBJ2-7; D unclear. The CDR3 is 14 amino acids. Germline V gene data show CDR1 as SGHTA and CDR2 as FQGTGA. V lost 1 base, J lost 0 bases, and 7 bases lay in between. This CDR3 is CASSLKDGSYEQYF. The CDR3 coding sequence is TGTGCCAGCAGCTTAAAGGACGGCTCCTACGAGCAGTACTTC. The variable domain in full, completed from reference TRBV7-3 and TRBJ2-7, reads GAGVSQTPSNKVTEKGKYVELRCDPISGHTALYWYRQSLGQGPEFLIYFQGTGAADDSGLPNDRFFAVRPEGSVSTLKIQRTERGDSAVYLCASSLKDGSYEQYFGPGTRLTVT.

DNA of the CDR3: TGTGCCAGCAGTTTTACCGCCGGGGCTTCCTACGAGCAGTACTTC. It is translated as CASSFTAGASYEQYF. The rearrangement joins TRBV6-6 to TRBJ2-7; D possibly matches TRBD1 or TRBD2 (5 bases each). The CDR3 loop spans 15 amino acids. Per germline, CDR1 MNHNY and CDR2 SVGAGI (reference sequence). V was clipped by 4 bases and J by 1 base, with 14 bases between them.

This clonotype was recorded at least ten times. This chain links TRBV7-9 with TRBJ2-7, with D possibly matching TRBD2 (5 bases). V gave up 8 bases and J gave up 6 bases, with 23 bases separating them. This CDR3 region has 15 residues. Germline CDR1 reads SEHNR; CDR2 reads FQNEAQ (reference sequence). CDR3 in DNA: TGTGCCAGCGAAAAACTCCGGGCGGGCCAAGGCGAGCAGTACTTC. This sequence encodes CASEKLRAGQGEQYF.

The V gene is TRBV10-3, the J gene TRBJ2-7; the D gene is possibly TRBD1 (6 bases). The germline V and J ends were trimmed by 4 bases and 7 bases, with 14 bases remaining between them. The CDR3 is 13 amino acids. The germline gives CDR1 ENHRY, CDR2 SYGVKD. The CDR3 region has the DNA TGTGCCATCAGTGGCAGGGGAGTGGAGGAGCAGTACTTC. Translated: CAISGRGVEEQYF.

Points on this clonotype: The junction does not match germline at one end; this may be a read error. The chain carries TRBV10-2 and TRBJ1-6, with 7 bases matching TRBD1. CDR3 size: 13 residues. Germline lookup yields CDR1 WSHSY and CDR2 SAAADI. DNA for the CDR3: TGTGCCAGCAGTCATGGACAGGCTTCACCCCTCCACTTT. This gives the protein CASSHGQASPLHF.